This T cell receptor beta chain is drawn from a study of cytomegalovirus exposure and HLA in healthy donors. Study results and limitations: In a later analysis, a missense DCLRE1C variant was linked to TCR beta V- and J-gene trimming.

The ends lost 0 bases at V and 3 bases at J; junction bases unmatched: 9. Germline CDR1 LGHNA, CDR2 YSLEER. This CDR3 has 17 amino acids. Note on this clone: Its antigen is unknown.

The PCR ran on 60 Vbeta and 13 Jbeta primers. Using immunoSEQ multiplex PCR, the repertoire was profiled, and TCRdb retains in-frame clones only, with some absent. The ten top clones account for 0.55% to 0.65%, within a sample of 90,000 to 120,000 clones. The sequence was collected from a middle-aged man in good health and CMV-seronegative. Sequencing was carried out using PBMCs. The rearrangement joins TRBV4-3 to TRBJ1-2; the match to TRBD1 covers 8 bases. DNA of the CDR3: TGCGCCAGCAGCCAAGATCGGGGGACAGGCAGATACTATGGCTACACCTTC. Translation: CASSQDRGTGRYYGYTF.